The 27 T cell receptor beta chains in this list originate from one sample, sequenced in a study of immune characterization of retroperitoneal liposarcoma. TCRdb passed the PCR reads through MiXCR, listing each CDR3 protein once. The data hold around 2,000 distinct CDR3 sequences, with approximately 27% observed a single time. Sequencing used tumor tissue. Receptors were obtained from a female donor with retroperitoneal liposarcoma.

This chain links TRBV3-1 with TRBJ1-2; D gene uncertain. Germline CDR1 and CDR2: LGHDT and YNNKEL (reference sequence). V lost 3 bases to trimming and J lost 7 bases, with 6 bases between them. CDR3 length: 11 residues. Here the CDR3 reads CASSQGFGYTF. The CDR3 DNA reads TGTGCCAGCAGCCAGGGGTTTGGCTACACCTTC.

This clonotype is large within its sample. The chain joins TRBV25-1 to TRBJ2-1; tentatively, D is TRBD1 or TRBD2 (6 bases each). Germline V CDR1 and CDR2: MGHDK, SYGVNS. This CDR3 comprises 15 residues. The V end was cut by 3 bases, the J end by 13 bases, with 22 bases between. The CDR3 is CASSDPRGAGETQFF. The CDR3 DNA follows: TGTGCCAGCAGTGATCCTAGGGGGGCCGGAGAGACCCAGTTCTTC.

The rearrangement joins TRBV18 to TRBJ2-2, with 9 bases matching TRBD2. The CDR3 consists of 15 residues. Germline lookup yields CDR1 KGHSH and CDR2 LQKENI. Germline trimming cut 3 bases from V and 3 bases from J; bases unmatched to any gene: 2. The CDR3 is CASSPLAGDTGELFF. The CDR3 nucleotides read TGTGCCAGCTCACCGTTAGCGGGGGACACCGGGGAGCTGTTTTTT.

As DNA, the CDR3 is TGTGCCAGCAGTTACACTAGCGGCTTTTTCGATGAGCAGTACTTC. As protein: CASSYTSGFFDEQYF. The chain recombines TRBV6-6 with TRBJ2-5; the match to TRBD2 covers 8 bases. V shed 2 bases, J shed 11 bases, and the junction held 13 bases outside the gene matches. Germline assignment: CDR1 MNHNY and CDR2 SVGAGI (reference sequence). This CDR3 is 15 amino acids long.

Within the sample, this clonotype is medium-sized. The V and J genes are TRBV6-1 and TRBJ1-6; 7 bases line up with TRBD1. Germline loops: CDR1 MNHNS, CDR2 SASEGT. CDR3 length: 14 residues. V shed 6 bases, J shed 7 bases, and the junction held 6 bases outside the gene matches. CDR3 amino acids: CASSRDSQNSPLHF. The CDR3 coding sequence is TGTGCCAGCAGCCGGGACAGCCAGAATTCACCCCTCCACTTT.

This clonotype ranks as medium-sized. A much larger clonotype is one base distant, so this may be a read error. The chain combines TRBV6-1 with TRBJ2-1; 13 bases line up with TRBD2. CDR3 length equals 19 residues. The V gene's germline CDR1 is MNHNS and CDR2 SASEGT. The CDR3 region is CASSDPGLAGTYSYNEQLF. CDR3 bases: TGTGCCAGCAGTGACCCGGGACTAGCGGGGACTTACTCCTACAATGAGCAGTTATTC.

This clonotype is labeled large (0.1 to 1%). The gene calls are TRBV10-2 and TRBJ2-5; D unclear. The CDR3 sequence is 15 residues long. Per the germline V gene, CDR1 is WSHSY and CDR2 is SAAADI. The V end was cut by 1 base, the J end by 0 bases, with 9 bases between. The CDR3 DNA is TGCGCCAGCAGTGAGTACCAGCTGTACCAAGAGACCCAGTACTTC. The encoded protein is CASSEYQLYQETQYF.

This clonotype is labeled medium-sized (0.01 to 0.1%). The gene calls are TRBV12-3 or TRBV12-4 and TRBJ2-2; D is possibly TRBD2 (5 bases). The V and J ends lost 3 bases and 5 bases respectively, with 10 bases between them. This CDR3 spans 14 amino acids. For the CDR3, the DNA is TGTGCCAGCAGTTTTCTACCGGGAACCGGGGAGCTGTTTTTT. Translating it yields CASSFLPGTGELFF.

The chain combines TRBV5-1 with TRBJ1-5; D is uncertain. The germline gives CDR1 SGHRS, CDR2 YFSETQ. V was trimmed by 3 bases and J by 2 bases, leaving 9 bases between them. This CDR3 spans 14 amino acids. CDR3 region: CASSSGTGNQPQHF. Here the CDR3 DNA reads TGCGCCAGCAGCTCCGGCACAGGCAATCAGCCCCAGCATTTT. The full variable domain, its missing parts supplied by reference TRBV5-1 and TRBJ1-5, is KAGVTQTPRYLIKTRGQQVTLSCSPISGHRSVSWYQQTPGQGLQFLFEYFSETQRNKGNFPGRFSGRQFSNSRSEMNVSTLELGDSALYLCASSSGTGNQPQHFGDGTRLSIL.

To note about this clonotype: This may be a read error: a much more frequent sequence differs by one nucleotide. The chain is built from TRBV7-2 and TRBJ2-5; D is undetermined. Germline loops: CDR1 SGHTA, CDR2 FQGNSA. Trimming pared 1 base from V and 0 bases from J, leaving 6 bases between. The CDR3 is 14 residues long. The CDR3 is CASSLVDYQETQYF. Here the CDR3 DNA reads TGTGCCAGCAGCTTAGTTGACTACCAAGAGACCCAGTACTTC.

This clonotype was observed a handful of times. The chain is built from TRBV7-2 and TRBJ2-1; the D is unclear. Trimming stripped 6 bases from V and 13 bases from J, with 19 bases between. The CDR3 consists of 13 residues. Per the germline V gene, CDR1 is SGHTA and CDR2 is FQGNSA. This chain's CDR3 is CASRQRAVETQFF. The CDR3 nucleotides read TGTGCCAGCAGACAACGTGCAGTGGAGACCCAGTTCTTC. The complete variable domain, with remaining parts taken from reference TRBV7-2 and TRBJ2-1, reads GAGVSQSPSNKVTEKGKDVELRCDPISGHTALYWYRQSLGQGLEFLIYFQGNSAPDKSGLPSDRFSAERTGGSVSTLTIQRTQQEDSAVYLCASRQRAVETQFFGPGTRLTVL.

This chain joins TRBV5-1 and TRBJ2-1; D perhaps matches TRBD2 (6 bases). The length of the CDR3 is 16 residues. The V end lost 4 bases, the J end lost 10 bases, and 24 bases lay between the germline ends. Germline V gene lookup returns CDR1 SGHRS and CDR2 YFSETQ. This CDR3 reads CASSAGIGTGPGEQFF. CDR3 nucleotides: TGCGCCAGCAGCGCGGGTATCGGGACTGGCCCGGGGGAGCAGTTCTTC.

This clonotype ranks as medium-sized (0.01 to 0.1%). This rearrangement joins TRBV6-5 to TRBJ1-6, with D tentatively TRBD1 (6 bases). Germline assignment: CDR1 MNHEY and CDR2 SVGAGI. The V and J ends lost 0 bases and 3 bases respectively, with 15 bases between them. This CDR3 has 18 residues. The CDR3 nucleotides are TGTGCCAGCAGTTACTCGACGGCAGGGGCCCTCTATAATTCACCCCTCCACTTT. This encodes CASSYSTAGALYNSPLHF.

This clonotype ranks as medium-sized (0.01 to 0.1%). The V call is TRBV7-2, the J call TRBJ2-1, with D unclear. The J call may be incorrect, as the DNA end agrees better with TRBJ2-7. The CDR3 runs to 14 residues. Germline V gene data show CDR1 as SGHTA and CDR2 as FQGNSA. The CDR3 coding sequence is TGTGCCAGCAGCCCGACGGGTCAAAACTACGAGCAGTACTTC. It translates to CASSPTGQNYEQYF.

This clonotype is categorized as medium-sized (0.01 to 0.1%). J is TRBJ2-1 and V is TRBV6-1, with 10 bases aligning to TRBD2. V shed 4 bases and J 8 bases; nucleotides not matched to a gene: 5. This CDR3 is built from 14 residues. Germline V gives CDR1 MNHNS, CDR2 SASEGT. CDR3 amino acids: CASSGLAGVHEQFF. The CDR3 bases are TGTGCCAGCAGTGGGCTAGCGGGAGTACATGAGCAGTTCTTC.

Only a few counts were recorded for this clonotype. This chain connects TRBV6-6 to TRBJ2-5; D is possibly TRBD1 (6 bases). Germline V gene data show CDR1 as MNHNY and CDR2 as SVGAGI (reference sequence). Deletions cut 6 bases from V and 5 bases from J, with 22 bases between. The CDR3 has 16 amino acids. DNA of the CDR3: TGTGCCAGCAGCTTACGGGTCCCGGACAGTTGGGAGACCCAGTACTTC. Translation: CASSLRVPDSWETQYF.

This clonotype was seen only a few times. Mismatch with germline at one junction end may stem from a read error. CDR3 in DNA: TGTGCTAGTGGTTCCAACGTGAGCTTGACGGAGACCCAGTACTTT. It translates to CASGSNVSLTETQYF. V is TRBV12-5 and J is TRBJ2-3; no clear D. This CDR3 contains 15 residues. Germline CDR1 reads LGHNT; CDR2 reads FRNRAP. Using reference TRBV12-5 and TRBJ2-3 for the parts outside the CDR3, the full variable domain is DARVTQTPRHKVTEMGQEVTMRCQPILGHNTVFWYRQTMMQGLELLAYFRNRAPLDDSGMPKDRFSAEMPDATLATLKIQPSEPRDSAVYFCASGSNVSLTETQYFGPGTRLTVL.

In this sample, this clonotype is large (0.1 to 1%). The genes are TRBV6-1 and TRBJ2-5; TRBD1 matches 9 bases. V lost 0 bases and J lost 1; bases outside the gene matches: 3. This CDR3 contains 16 residues. Per germline, CDR1 MNHNS and CDR2 SASEGT. In DNA form, the CDR3 reads TGTGCCAGCAGTGAAGCCCAGACAGGGGGCCAAGAGACCCAGTACTTC. It codes for CASSEAQTGGQETQYF.

On this clonotype: A read error is likely, as this CDR3 ends without the conserved phenylalanine or tryptophan. The limits of the CDR3 on the DNA are not certain, so only TCRdb's listed CDR3 is given. This rearrangement joins TRBV6-6 to TRBJ2-1; the DNA was not used to check the table's D call, TRBD2. CDR1 and CDR2 from the germline V gene are MNHNY and SVGAGI (reference sequence). The CDR3 length equals 12 residues, ends included. The CDR3 loop reads CASSEYSISSSL.

The chain uses TRBV6-1 and TRBJ2-1, with D perhaps given as TRBD1 or TRBD2 (5 bases each). Matching the DNA end better, TRBJ2-5 makes the J call doubtful. The CDR3 sequence is 13 residues long. Germline CDR1 reads MNHNS; CDR2 reads SASEGT. CDR3 sequence: CASSEERGETQYF. The CDR3 DNA is TGTGCCAGCAGTGAAGAGAGGGGAGAGACCCAGTACTTC.

Only a few counts were recorded for this clonotype. This chain connects TRBV7-2 to TRBJ2-4, with D uncertain. TRBJ2-5 explains the end of the DNA better; the J call may be wrong. CDR1 and CDR2 from the germline V gene are SGHTA and FQGNSA. The CDR3 totals 12 residues. CDR3 amino acids: CASSPLWETQYF. The CDR3, as DNA: TGTGCCAGCAGCCCTCTATGGGAGACCCAGTACTTC.

The sample holds a few counts of this clonotype. CDR3 in amino acids: CASSRLAGEGYNEQFF. The DNA of the CDR3 is TGCGCCAGCAGCCGATTAGCGGGAGAGGGTTACAATGAGCAGTTCTTC. The V and J genes are TRBV4-1 and TRBJ2-1, with TRBD2 matching over 9 bases. This CDR3 contains 16 residues. The V gene end was trimmed by 4 bases and the J gene end by 4 bases; junction bases not matched to a gene: 8. Germline values: CDR1 MGHRA, CDR2 YSYEKL.

This clonotype rates as medium-sized (0.01 to 0.1%). V is TRBV11-2 and J is TRBJ2-4, with 8 bases lining up with TRBD1. The last part of the DNA fits TRBJ2-7 better; the J call may be wrong. The germline CDR1 and CDR2 sequences are SGHAT and FQNNGV. The CDR3 contains 16 residues. As DNA, the CDR3 is TGTGCCAGCAGCCCGTTATCGACAGGGGCCGCCTACGAGCAGTACTTC. Its protein is CASSPLSTGAAYEQYF.

Within the sample, this clonotype is medium-sized. The rearrangement links TRBV27 to TRBJ1-6; the D gene is possibly TRBD1 (6 bases). The CDR3 is 16 residues long. CDR1 is MNHEY, CDR2 SMNVEV, per germline (reference sequence). V was trimmed by 6 bases and J by 5 bases, leaving 17 bases between them. CDR3 DNA: TGTGCCAGCAGGAAAATGGGACAAACAGATAATTCACCCCTCCACTTT. It translates to CASRKMGQTDNSPLHF.

This clonotype has a count of ten or more. The genes are TRBV6-1 and TRBJ2-4, with D possibly TRBD1 on 6 matching bases. The DNA end is more similar to TRBJ2-7, so the J call may be wrong. This CDR3 has 16 residues. In germline, CDR1 is MNHNS, CDR2 SASEGT. DNA for the CDR3: TGTGCCAGCAGCCTCCGGACAGCGACCATCCTGAACGAGCAGTACTTC. The encoded protein is CASSLRTATILNEQYF.

This clonotype is termed large. The V call is TRBV27, the J call TRBJ2-3, with D perhaps matching TRBD2 (5 bases). Trimming left V 5 bases short and J 7 bases short, with 10 bases between. CDR3 length equals 12 residues. Germline V CDR1 and CDR2: MNHEY, SMNVEV (reference sequence). This CDR3 reads CASSQSGNTQYF. In DNA, the CDR3 is TGTGCCAGCAGTCAGAGCGGTAATACGCAGTATTTT.

The rearrangement joins TRBV11-3 to TRBJ2-1, with TRBD2 matching over 11 bases. V gave up 1 base and J gave up 0 bases; unmatched junction bases: 11. There are 20 residues in the CDR3. CDR1 and CDR2 from the germline V gene are SGHNT and YENEEA. CDR3 DNA sequence: TGTGCCAGCAGCTTAGCCACTGCACTAGCGGGAGCGTCCTCCTACAATGAGCAGTTCTTC. Its translation is CASSLATALAGASSYNEQFF.